This T cell receptor beta chain emerged from a study of control samples from healthy donors and cancer patients. TCRdb's copy holds only in-frame clones and misses some; the assay was immunoSEQ multiplex PCR. The sample contains tens of thousands of clones, approximately 80% of which appear only once. The CDR3 has 14 residues. The V segment lost 4 bases and the J segment 10 bases; nucleotides outside the gene matches: 10. CDR1 SGHNT and CDR2 YYREEE come from the germline V gene (reference sequence). The sequencing sample was made of PBMCs. The chain couples TRBV5-4 to TRBJ2-1; TRBD1 matches 8 bases. This receptor was obtained from a man aged 55 to 70 with colorectal cancer. CDR3 DNA sequence: TGTGCCAGCAGCACTCCATACCAGGGGGCCGAGCAGTTCTTC. It translates to CASSTPYQGAEQFF. The full variable domain, completed using reference TRBV5-4 and TRBJ2-1, is ETGVTQSPTHLIKTRGQQVTLRCSSQSGHNTVSWYQQALGQGPQFIFQYYREEENGRGNFPPRFSGLQFPNYSSELNVNALELDDSALYLCASSTPYQGAEQFFGPGTRLTVL.